The rows below give T cell receptor beta chains drawn from one sample of a study of T cells in Graves' hyperthyroidism and ophthalmopathy. TCRdb re-analysed the multiplex PCR reads in MiXCR, keeping a single row per CDR3 protein. The data hold approximately 610,000 distinct CDR3 sequences, with roughly a sixth observed a single time. The sequenced sample was blood. The receptors here all came from a woman younger than 30 with Graves' hyperthyroidism. CDR3s include the opening cysteine and the closing phenylalanine or tryptophan. D genes are given only for firm matches. Expanded clones get a size class; other rows say once, few or many, or leave the size out.

length: 15
V: TRBV28
size: many
D: -
J: TRBJ1-2
DNA: TGTGCCAGCAGTCTTGGCCCTAGCTCTAACTATGGCTACACCTTC
CDR3: CASSLGPSSNYGYTF

length: 16
V: TRBV2
size: -
D: -
J: TRBJ2-4
DNA: TGTGCCAGCAGTGATCGGATCAGGGGCCCCAAAAACATTCAGTACTTC
CDR3: CASSDRIRGPKNIQYF

length: 12
V: TRBV5-6
size: few
D: -
J: TRBJ1-1
DNA: TGTGCCAGCAGCTTGAGAGGTCATGAAGCTTTCTTT
CDR3: CASSLRGHEAFF

length: 14
V: TRBV6-2/TRBV6-3
size: few
D: -
J: TRBJ2-7
DNA: TGTGCCAGCAGTTACTCGAAGCGGACGGGCGAGCAGTACTTC
CDR3: CASSYSKRTGEQYF

length: 16
V: TRBV20-1
size: -
D: -
J: TRBJ2-1
DNA: TGCAGTGCTAGGGCAATTACGAGCGGGTCCTACAATGAGCAGTTCTTC
CDR3: CSARAITSGSYNEQFF

length: 14
V: TRBV5-5
size: -
D: TRBD1
J: TRBJ1-2
DNA: TGTGCCGGCAGCATCAGACAGGGCGGCTATGGCTACACCTTC
CDR3: CAGSIRQGGYGYTF

length: 14
V: TRBV6-1
size: many
D: -
J: TRBJ1-1
DNA: TGTGCCAGCAGTCAACGACATCCCTCGACTGAAGCTTTCTTT
CDR3: CASSQRHPSTEAFF

length: 12
V: TRBV15
size: -
D: -
J: TRBJ1-5
DNA: TGTGCCACCAGCAGAGATGGTCAGCCCCAGCATTTT
CDR3: CATSRDGQPQHF

length: 15
V: TRBV11-3
size: few
D: -
J: TRBJ2-5
DNA: TGTGCCAGCAGCTCGGGACTCGACCAGCGGGAGACCCAGTACTTC
CDR3: CASSSGLDQRETQYF

length: 13
V: TRBV5-1
size: few
D: -
J: TRBJ2-2
DNA: TGCGCCAGCAGCTTAAGGTACACCGGGGAGCTGTTTTTT
CDR3: CASSLRYTGELFF